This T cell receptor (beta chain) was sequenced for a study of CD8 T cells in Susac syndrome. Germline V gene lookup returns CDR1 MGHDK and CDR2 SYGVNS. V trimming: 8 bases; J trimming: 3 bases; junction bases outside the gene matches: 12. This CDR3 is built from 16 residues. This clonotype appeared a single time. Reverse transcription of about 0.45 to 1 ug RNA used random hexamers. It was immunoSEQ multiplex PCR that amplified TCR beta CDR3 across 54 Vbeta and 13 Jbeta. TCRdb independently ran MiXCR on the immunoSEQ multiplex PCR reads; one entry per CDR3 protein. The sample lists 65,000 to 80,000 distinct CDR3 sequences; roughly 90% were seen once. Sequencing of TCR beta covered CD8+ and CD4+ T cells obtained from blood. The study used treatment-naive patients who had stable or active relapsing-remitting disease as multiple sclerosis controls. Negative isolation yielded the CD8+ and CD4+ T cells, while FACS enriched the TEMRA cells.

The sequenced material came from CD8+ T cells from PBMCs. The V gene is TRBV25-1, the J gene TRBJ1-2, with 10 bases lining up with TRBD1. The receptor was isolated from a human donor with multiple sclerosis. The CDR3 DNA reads TGTGCCAGCTTCGCGCCGGGGGACAGGGGATACTATGGCTACACCTTC. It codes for CASFAPGDRGYYGYTF.